What follows are 26 T cell receptor beta chains derived from one specimen sequenced in a study of blood T cell repertoires in COVID-19. Assay: immunoSEQ multiplex PCR; the TCRdb copy retains only in-frame clones and omits some. Of approximately 77,000 clones in the sample, 75% to 85% were seen once. Input material: peripheral blood. All receptors come from a woman aged 70 to 79 with acute or convalescent COVID-19.

This clone has just one count. The chain carries TRBV5-1 and TRBJ2-2; D is undetermined. CDR1 is SGHRS and CDR2 is YFSETQ in the germline V gene. The CDR3 runs 13 residues. The ends were cut back, 9 bases at V and 1 base at J, with 10 bases in the middle. CDR3 region: CATSLGNTGELFF. CDR3 nucleotide sequence: TGCGCCACCTCTCTAGGGAACACCGGGGAGCTGTTTTTT.

This clone was found once. The V gene is TRBV5-5, the J gene TRBJ2-3, with 7 bases identical to TRBD1. Germline V gene lookup returns CDR1 SGHKS and CDR2 YYEKEE (reference sequence). CDR3 size: 16 residues. With V trimmed by 4 bases and J by 2 bases, 10 bases remained unmatched. This CDR3 reads CASSKTQGTYTDTQYF. Written as DNA, the CDR3 is TGTGCCAGCAGCAAAACACAGGGGACCTACACAGATACGCAGTATTTT. The complete variable domain, with remaining parts taken from reference TRBV5-5 and TRBJ2-3, reads DAGVTQSPTHLIKTRGQQVTLRCSPISGHKSVSWYQQVLGQGPQFIFQYYEKEERGRGNFPDRFSARQFPNYSSELNVNALLLGDSALYLCASSKTQGTYTDTQYFGPGTRLTVL.

The rearrangement uses TRBV29-1 and TRBJ2-3; 13 nucleotides agree with TRBD2. V gave up 6 bases and J gave up 4 bases; unmatched junction bases: 4. The germline V gene has CDR1 SQVTM and CDR2 ANQGSEA. The CDR3 has 14 amino acids. CDR3 amino acids: CSVTSGGASDTQYF. The CDR3 DNA reads as TGCAGCGTCACTAGCGGGGGGGCCTCAGATACGCAGTATTTT.

The rearrangement joins TRBV5-1 to TRBJ2-5; weak D call: TRBD2 (7 bases). The CDR3 has 14 residues. The germline V gene has CDR1 SGHRS and CDR2 YFSETQ. V lost 0 bases and J lost 5, with 11 bases in between. The chain's CDR3 is CASSLEGGKETQYF. The CDR3 coding sequence is TGCGCCAGCAGCTTGGAGGGGGGGAAGGAGACCCAGTACTTC.

This chain joins TRBV7-6 and TRBJ1-2; D is ambiguous. Trimming removed 5 bases from V and 3 bases from J, with 10 bases in between. This CDR3 is 13 amino acids long. Germline CDR1 reads SGHVS; CDR2 reads FNYEAQ. The DNA of the CDR3 is TGTGCCAGCAGCCGCGGCGGGGACTATGGCTACACCTTC. It specifies CASSRGGDYGYTF.

The chain couples TRBV7-2 to TRBJ1-1, with 7 bases aligning to TRBD1. This CDR3 is 13 amino acids long. V lost 8 bases, J lost 3 bases, and 6 bases stayed unmatched. Germline V gene sequence: CDR1 SGHTA, CDR2 FQGNSA. CDR3 sequence: CASPLDRDTEAFF. CDR3 sequence (DNA): TGTGCCAGCCCCCTAGACAGGGACACTGAAGCTTTCTTT.

This clone was found a few times. This sequence joins TRBV6-1 and TRBJ1-6; D is undetermined. CDR1 MNHNS and CDR2 SASEGT come from the germline V gene. Trimming took 4 bases from V and 7 from J, leaving 20 bases between them. CDR3 size: 17 residues. The CDR3 nucleotides are TGTGCCAGCAGTGGAGCTTCGGACGGACTGAGAAATTCACCCCTCCACTTT. As protein: CASSGASDGLRNSPLHF.

The chain has TRBV7-8 and TRBJ1-2; 8 bases match TRBD1. Unmatched junction bases numbered 5, after V lost 3 bases and J lost 8 bases. Germline V gene data show CDR1 as SGHVS and CDR2 as FQNEAQ. The CDR3 sequence is 13 residues long. CDR3 region: CASSLDRVGGYTF. In DNA form, the CDR3 reads TGTGCCAGCAGCTTGGACAGGGTTGGCGGCTACACCTTC.

The V call is TRBV27, the J call TRBJ2-1; D possibly corresponds to TRBD2 (5 bases). Germline CDR1 is MNHEY and CDR2 is SMNVEV (reference sequence). The ends were cut back, 5 bases at V and 7 bases at J, with 12 bases in the middle. The CDR3 covers 13 residues. The CDR3 is CASSPTPGNEQFF. Written as DNA, the CDR3 is TGTGCCAGCAGTCCTACTCCGGGGAATGAGCAGTTCTTC.

The CDR3, as DNA: TGTGCCAGCTCACCTCCGGACAGGGGTAACACCGGGGAGCTGTTTTTT. Protein product: CASSPPDRGNTGELFF. J is TRBJ2-2 and V is TRBV18; 9 bases align to TRBD1. CDR1 KGHSH and CDR2 LQKENI come from the germline V gene. V lost 3 bases and J lost 2; bases outside the gene matches: 4. The CDR3 has 16 amino acids.

The chain uses TRBV20-1 and TRBJ1-5; D remains ambiguous. There are 14 residues in the CDR3. Germline V lookup: CDR1 DFQATT, CDR2 SNEGSKA (reference sequence). The V gene lost 3 bases and the J gene lost 0 bases, with 9 bases spanning the gap. The CDR3 DNA reads TGCAGTGCTAGTCAACAGATTAGCAATCAGCCCCAGCATTTT. Translating gives CSASQQISNQPQHF.

The chain is built from TRBV2 and TRBJ2-7; 7 nucleotides align to TRBD2. The CDR3 has 12 amino acids. V shed 8 bases, J shed 3 bases, and the junction held 4 bases outside the gene matches. From germline, CDR1 is SNHLY and CDR2 FYNNEI. The CDR3 DNA follows: TGTGCCAGCGGGGAGGGATTCTACGAGCAGTACTTC. Translated, it gives CASGEGFYEQYF.

The chain carries TRBV13 and TRBJ2-7; TRBD1 aligns across 7 bases. J was trimmed by 2 bases and V by 5 bases; bases with no gene match: 9. Germline CDR1 and CDR2: PRHDT and FYEKMQ (reference sequence). This CDR3 comprises 15 residues. CDR3 loop: CASSAQGVPTYEQYF. In DNA, the CDR3 is TGTGCCAGCAGCGCCCAGGGGGTCCCGACCTACGAGCAGTACTTC.

The rearrangement links TRBV9 to TRBJ2-7, with D unresolved. Per germline, CDR1 SGDLS and CDR2 YYNGEE. The V gene lost 0 bases and the J gene lost 4 bases, with 8 bases spanning the gap. CDR3 size: 13 residues. The CDR3 sequence is CASSVDTNYEQYF. DNA of the CDR3: TGTGCCAGCAGCGTAGACACAAATTACGAGCAGTACTTC.

This clone appeared once. In DNA, the CDR3 is TGTGCCAGCAGCTTGAACACAGGGCTCTATGAAGCTTTCTTT. Its translation: CASSLNTGLYEAFF. V and J are TRBV5-8 and TRBJ1-1; perhaps TRBD1 as D (6 bases). CDR1 and CDR2 (germline): SGHTS, YDEGEE. This CDR3 has 14 amino acids. Trimming left V 1 base short and J 7 bases short, with 14 bases between.

The chain employs TRBV7-2 and TRBJ2-3; 8 bases align to TRBD2. Trimming at V came to 5 bases and at J to 1 base, leaving 5 bases not matched to a gene. The CDR3 sequence is 15 residues long. The germline CDR1 and CDR2 sequences are SGHTA and FQGNSA. The CDR3 DNA is TGTGCCAGCAGCCGGGGGGGCCAAGGCACAGATACGCAGTATTTT. Translation gives CASSRGGQGTDTQYF.

The chain couples TRBV20-1 to TRBJ1-2; weak D call: TRBD1 (6 bases). The V gene's germline CDR1 is DFQATT and CDR2 SNEGSKA (reference sequence). This CDR3 is 11 amino acids long. Trimming removed 6 bases from V and 4 bases from J, with 9 bases in between. CDR3 coding DNA: TGCAGTGCGGTACAGGGCTATGGCTACACCTTC. Protein: CSAVQGYGYTF.

The J gene is TRBJ1-1, the V gene TRBV4-2; perhaps TRBD1 as D (5 bases). There are 16 residues in the CDR3. Trimming removed 0 bases at V and 0 bases at J, with 11 bases between. Germline V gives CDR1 LGHNA, CDR2 YNFKEQ. This CDR3 reads CASSQDGGFLNTEAFF. CDR3 coding DNA: TGTGCCAGCAGCCAAGACGGGGGTTTTCTGAACACTGAAGCTTTCTTT.

The chain joins TRBV11-2 to TRBJ1-2, with TRBD1 as a possible D gene (5 bases). Trimming shortened V by 5 bases and J by 3 bases, and 13 bases separated the two germline ends. The germline V gene encodes CDR1 SGHAT and CDR2 FQNNGV. The CDR3 loop spans 14 amino acids. CDR3 in amino acids: CASSPRGGDYGYTF. The CDR3 DNA follows: TGTGCCAGCAGCCCCCGTGGGGGGGACTATGGCTACACCTTC.

V and J are TRBV9 and TRBJ2-4; D gene ambiguous. The V end was cut by 0 bases, the J end by 5 bases, with 6 bases between. The CDR3 sequence is 13 residues long. Germline V gene sequence: CDR1 SGDLS, CDR2 YYNGEE. This CDR3 reads CASSVGLQNIQYF. The CDR3, as DNA: TGTGCCAGCAGCGTAGGACTGCAAAACATTCAGTACTTC.

In its sample, this clone was seen once. The chain joins TRBV11-3 to TRBJ2-7, with 8 bases lining up with TRBD2. Germline V gives CDR1 SGHNT, CDR2 YENEEA. The CDR3 has 14 amino acids. With V trimmed by 5 bases and J by 3 bases, 6 bases remained unmatched. Here the CDR3 reads CASSPGGANYEQYF. The CDR3 DNA is TGTGCCAGCAGCCCCGGGGGGGCCAACTACGAGCAGTACTTC.

The V and J genes are TRBV7-2 and TRBJ1-3; 8 bases match TRBD1. Germline values: CDR1 SGHTA, CDR2 FQGNSA. V gave up 4 bases and J gave up 3 bases; unmatched junction bases: 17. The CDR3 runs to 19 residues. The CDR3: CASSYPDRASLAYGNTIYF. The DNA of the CDR3 is TGTGCCAGCAGCTACCCGGACAGGGCCAGCTTAGCGTATGGAAACACCATATATTTT.

Regarding this clone: The junction and the germline gene differ at one end; a read error may be behind it. The rearrangement uses TRBV6-2 or TRBV6-3 and TRBJ1-5, with 9 bases that match TRBD1. CDR1 and CDR2 from the germline V gene are MNHEY and SVGEGT. The CDR3 consists of 13 residues. The CDR3 coding sequence is TGTGCCAGCAGTTACAGGGGACAGGGTACAGTGAGTTTT. Amino acids: CASSYRGQGTVSF.

This clone is a singleton in its sample. The chain couples TRBV24-1 to TRBJ2-1; 8 bases agree with TRBD1. In germline, CDR1 is KGHDR, CDR2 SFDVKD. CDR3 size: 18 residues. V was clipped by 5 bases and J by 1 base; unmatched bases: 12. DNA for the CDR3: TGTGCCACCAGTGGGCGACAGGGGTTTACGTGGTCCTACAATGAGCAGTTCTTC. Translation: CATSGRQGFTWSYNEQFF.

This clone occurred once. The CDR3 here is CASSYSPDRRGSGAKNIQYF. The CDR3 DNA reads as TGTGCCAGCAGTTACTCGCCGGACAGGCGTGGGTCCGGAGCCAAAAACATTCAGTACTTC. V gene TRBV6-2 or TRBV6-3 combines with J gene TRBJ2-4, with 7 positions matching TRBD1. CDR3 size: 20 residues. V was pared by 0 bases and J by 0 bases, with 14 bases of the junction left unmatched. Germline V CDR1 and CDR2: MNHEY, SVGEGT.

The gene calls are TRBV25-1 and TRBJ1-4; D possibly corresponds to TRBD1 (6 bases). Trimming took 3 bases from V and 8 from J, leaving 13 bases between them. This CDR3 spans 14 amino acids. Germline CDR1 and CDR2: MGHDK and SYGVNS. CDR3 region: CASSETGSGEKLFF. In nucleotides, the CDR3 is TGTGCCAGCAGTGAGACAGGATCTGGGGAAAAACTGTTTTTT.